The 25 T cell receptor beta chains presented below share a single source sample, sequenced in a study of T cells in Graves' hyperthyroidism and ophthalmopathy (dated by TCRdb to about 2019). The library was built by means of multiplex PCR. The data were produced on an Illumina HiSeq 2000. The TCR beta CDR3 regions were amplified from the RNA transcripts. For the first round of RT-PCR on the TCR CDR3, the HTBI primer set was used together with the Qiagen OneStep RT-PCR kit. In TCRdb, the public reads were trimmed at Q25 with fastp and aligned with MiXCR, with productive beta chains retained. CDR3 protein sequences are deduplicated, and each keeps its most common genes and DNA. The sample yields approximately 400,000 distinct CDR3 sequences; around 16% were counted once. The leading ten clones occupy around a quarter of the sample. Sequenced sample: blood. Receptors originate from a woman between 18 and 29 years old with Graves' hyperthyroidism that later progressed to Graves' ophthalmopathy.

This clonotype was seen ten or more times. The chain recombines TRBV20-1 with TRBJ2-7; D unresolved. The CDR3 has 14 residues. The germline gives CDR1 DFQATT, CDR2 SNEGSKA (reference sequence). Trimming took off 5 bases at V and 0 bases at J, with 14 bases between the two ends. The CDR3 region is CSARLGSSSYEQYF. The CDR3 nucleotides are TGCAGTGCTCGCCTTGGGTCGAGCTCCTACGAGCAGTACTTC.

This clonotype was picked up many times. The CDR3 reads CATSRDPRMANYGYTF. As DNA, the CDR3 is TGTGCCACCAGCAGAGATCCCCGGATGGCCAACTATGGCTACACCTTC. The chain is built from TRBV15 and TRBJ1-2; D is undetermined. This CDR3 is 16 amino acids long. CDR1 and CDR2 (germline): LNHNV, YYDKDF (reference sequence). Trimming removed 0 bases at V and 2 bases at J, with 13 bases between.

The sample holds a few counts of this clonotype. The gene calls are TRBV12-3 or TRBV12-4 and TRBJ2-3, with D perhaps TRBD2 (5 bases). The CDR3 is 15 residues long. Trimming took off 5 bases at V and 6 bases at J, with 18 bases between the two ends. The CDR3 DNA is TGTGCCAGCAGTCATATGACCAGGCGGGCGGATACGCAGTATTTT. Translating gives CASSHMTRRADTQYF.

The chain joins TRBV7-9 to TRBJ2-2, with 9 bases aligning to TRBD1. Germline V gene lookup returns CDR1 SEHNR and CDR2 FQNEAQ (reference sequence). This CDR3 is 18 amino acids long. The V gene end was trimmed by 4 bases and the J gene end by 7 bases; junction bases not matched to a gene: 16. The CDR3 nucleotides read TGTGCCAGCAGCTACCCGTTTTTCGGACAGGGGATGAGCGGGGAGCTGTTTTTT. Its protein is CASSYPFFGQGMSGELFF. The full variable domain, completed using reference TRBV7-9 and TRBJ2-2, is DTGVSQNPRHKITKRGQNVTFRCDPISEHNRLYWYRQTLGQGPEFLTYFQNEAQLEKSRLLSDRFSAERPKGSFSTLEIQRTEQGDSAMYLCASSYPFFGQGMSGELFFGEGSRLTVL.

This clonotype was detected many times. V gene TRBV27 combines with J gene TRBJ2-7; no definite D call. Germline assignment: CDR1 MNHEY and CDR2 SMNVEV (reference sequence). V lost 2 bases to trimming and J lost 6 bases, with 11 bases between them. This CDR3 contains 13 residues. CDR3 sequence: CASSLRSGGEQYF. In DNA, the CDR3 is TGTGCCAGCAGTTTAAGGTCAGGCGGCGAGCAGTACTTC.

The chain links TRBV6-2 or TRBV6-3 to TRBJ1-2; D remains ambiguous. With 6 bases removed from V and 2 bases from J, the gap between germline ends came to 10 bases. Germline V CDR1 and CDR2: MNHEY, SVGEGT. The CDR3 totals 13 residues. The CDR3 DNA reads as TGTGCCAGCAGACCGGGCCAGAACTATGGCTACACCTTC. This translates into CASRPGQNYGYTF.

This clonotype was seen ten or more times. The genes are TRBV12-3 or TRBV12-4 and TRBJ1-1; D is uncertain. The CDR3 totals 12 residues. V was cut by 3 bases and J by 4 bases, with 6 bases left in between. The CDR3 loop reads CASSLRLTEAFF. In nucleotides, the CDR3 is TGTGCCAGCAGTTTGAGGCTCACTGAAGCTTTCTTT.

This clonotype appeared many times. The chain employs TRBV20-1 and TRBJ2-7; no clear D gene. This CDR3 region has 14 residues. Per the germline V gene, CDR1 is DFQATT and CDR2 is SNEGSKA (reference sequence). V lost 3 bases and J 7 bases, leaving 19 bases between the germline ends. The CDR3 protein is CSASHHGGTREQYF. CDR3 nucleotides: TGCAGTGCTAGTCATCACGGTGGTACGCGGGAGCAGTACTTC.

This clonotype has a count of ten or more. V gene TRBV7-2 combines with J gene TRBJ2-7, with a possible D match to TRBD1 (6 bases). Trimming stripped 3 bases from V and 2 bases from J, with 11 bases between. The CDR3 has 14 residues. Germline CDR1 is SGHTA and CDR2 is FQGNSA. The DNA for the CDR3 is TGTGCCAGCAGCTTTCAGGGGAAGGCCTACGAGCAGTACTTC. Translating gives CASSFQGKAYEQYF.

This clonotype was picked up many times. V is TRBV7-9 and J is TRBJ1-1; unclear D gene. V lost 5 bases and J 4 bases, leaving 17 bases between the germline ends. This CDR3 is built from 15 residues. Germline CDR1 and CDR2: SEHNR and FQNEAQ (reference sequence). The CDR3: CASSEGLRDGTEAFF. DNA for the CDR3: TGTGCCAGCAGCGAAGGCCTCAGAGACGGCACTGAAGCTTTCTTT.

This sequence joins TRBV27 and TRBJ1-3, with 8 bases fitting TRBD1. V lost 5 bases, J lost 2 bases, and 5 bases stayed unmatched. Per germline, CDR1 MNHEY and CDR2 SMNVEV (reference sequence). CDR3 size: 15 residues. The CDR3 sequence: CASSTDRDPGNTIYF. Written as DNA, the CDR3 is TGTGCCAGCAGTACGGACAGGGATCCTGGAAACACCATATATTTT.

The genes are TRBV7-2 and TRBJ1-3; D not certain. CDR3 length: 16 residues. Trimming removed 1 base at V and 0 bases at J, with 10 bases between. Looked up from germline, CDR1 is SGHTA and CDR2 is FQGNSA. CDR3 protein: CASSLGPSTSGNTIYF. CDR3 sequence (DNA): TGTGCCAGCAGCTTAGGTCCATCAACCTCTGGAAACACCATATATTTT.

There are many counts of this clonotype. This chain joins TRBV28 and TRBJ1-2; D unclear. Germline values: CDR1 MDHEN, CDR2 SYDVKM. V was pared by 3 bases and J by 0 bases, with 5 bases between. The CDR3 sequence is 13 residues long. The CDR3 DNA reads as TGTGCCAGCAGTTTGCAGTCTAACTATGGCTACACCTTC. Translated: CASSLQSNYGYTF.

The sample holds a few counts of this clonotype. The chain is built from TRBV11-2 and TRBJ2-7; a possible D gene is TRBD1 (6 bases). Germline lookup yields CDR1 SGHAT and CDR2 FQNNGV. The ends were cut back, 5 bases at V and 6 bases at J, with 14 bases in the middle. The CDR3 totals 13 residues. CDR3 bases: TGTGCCAGCAGCCTCCATACAGGGTTCGAGCAGTACTTC. Translation gives CASSLHTGFEQYF.

This sequence joins TRBV6-2 or TRBV6-3 and TRBJ1-2, with D perhaps matching TRBD1 (5 bases). This CDR3 comprises 20 residues. The germline V gene has CDR1 MNHEY and CDR2 SVGEGT. V was pared by 2 bases and J by 0 bases, with 25 bases between. The CDR3 region has the DNA TGTGCCAGCAGTTACCGAGGACACCGGGACGGACGTCTTTCTAACTATGGCTACACCTTC. Residues: CASSYRGHRDGRLSNYGYTF.

This clonotype turned up a few times. This rearrangement joins TRBV7-2 to TRBJ2-3; TRBD2 matches 12 bases. Trimming cost V 4 bases and J 5 bases; bases outside gene matches: 4. This CDR3 has 15 residues. Germline V gene data show CDR1 as SGHTA and CDR2 as FQGNSA. The CDR3 DNA is TGTGCCAGCAGCTCGACTAGCGGGAGTGAAGATACGCAGTATTTT. It translates to CASSSTSGSEDTQYF.

This clonotype came up many times. The chain recombines TRBV2 with TRBJ2-1; D is unresolved. From germline, CDR1 is SNHLY and CDR2 FYNNEI. The CDR3 has 12 residues. Trimming pared 5 bases from V and 6 bases from J, leaving 8 bases between. CDR3 loop: CASSIRLNEQFF. CDR3 nucleotides: TGTGCCAGCAGTATTAGGCTCAATGAGCAGTTCTTC.

This clonotype was seen repeatedly, ten times or more. This CDR3 reads CSAPRPPGTNSPLHF. DNA for the CDR3: TGCAGTGCGCCCCGGCCCCCAGGGACGAATTCACCCCTCCACTTT. The chain couples TRBV20-1 to TRBJ1-6; a possible D gene is TRBD1 (5 bases). V lost 6 bases to trimming and J lost 7 bases, with 19 bases between them. Per the germline V gene, CDR1 is DFQATT and CDR2 is SNEGSKA (reference sequence). The CDR3 is 15 residues long.

This chain links TRBV6-1 with TRBJ1-2; no reliable D call. This CDR3 is 14 amino acids long. Trimming left V 6 bases short and J 4 bases short, with 15 bases between. Germline V lookup: CDR1 MNHNS, CDR2 SASEGT. CDR3 nucleotides: TGTGCCAGCAGCCCCTTGCTCCGGGGCTATGGCTACACCTTC. It encodes CASSPLLRGYGYTF.

The gene calls are TRBV12-3 or TRBV12-4 and TRBJ1-5; no definite D call. Trimming took off 1 base at V and 1 base at J, with 5 bases between the two ends. CDR3 size: 14 residues. The CDR3 nucleotides read TGTGCCAGCAGTTTAGTAATGAGCAATCAGCCCCAGCATTTT. It codes for CASSLVMSNQPQHF.

This clonotype was seen at least ten times. The chain uses TRBV18 and TRBJ1-3; the D gene is possibly TRBD1 (5 bases). Trimming took off 3 bases at V and 4 bases at J, with 19 bases between the two ends. This CDR3 spans 17 amino acids. CDR1 is KGHSH and CDR2 is LQKENI in the germline V gene. Here the CDR3 DNA reads TGTGCCAGCTCACCTAGATCCGGCGGTAGGGGAGGAAACACCATATATTTT. This sequence encodes CASSPRSGGRGGNTIYF.

This clonotype was observed a handful of times. The chain has TRBV27 and TRBJ2-1, with 8 bases fitting TRBD1. V dropped 5 bases and J dropped 1; count of bases not matched to a gene: 7. This CDR3 is 16 amino acids long. CDR1 is MNHEY and CDR2 is SMNVEV in the germline V gene (reference sequence). The CDR3 protein is CASSTRTGRSYNEQFF. In DNA, the CDR3 is TGTGCCAGCAGTACTCGGACAGGGAGGTCCTACAATGAGCAGTTCTTC.

This clonotype was seen at least ten times. This rearrangement joins TRBV7-2 to TRBJ2-5, with D possibly called TRBD1 or TRBD2 (5 bases each). The germline gives CDR1 SGHTA, CDR2 FQGNSA. Trimming removed 5 bases from V and 2 bases from J, with 15 bases in between. This CDR3 region has 15 residues. DNA of the CDR3: TGTGCCAGCAGCCTGGGACGGGACCCACAAGAGACCCAGTACTTC. Translated, it gives CASSLGRDPQETQYF.

There are many counts of this clonotype. CDR3: CATDGAYNEQFF. CDR3 in DNA: TGTGCCACCGACGGTGCCTACAATGAGCAGTTCTTC. The rearrangement joins TRBV7-9 to TRBJ2-1; D uncertain. This CDR3 has 12 amino acids. V was clipped by 10 bases and J by 2 bases, with 9 bases between them. The germline V gene encodes CDR1 SEHNR and CDR2 FQNEAQ (reference sequence).

The chain has TRBV4-1 and TRBJ2-7, with D possibly TRBD1 on 6 matching bases. V was pared by 0 bases and J by 6 bases, with 15 bases between. Germline V gives CDR1 MGHRA, CDR2 YSYEKL. The CDR3 is made up of 15 amino acids. The chain's CDR3 is CASSQDPGVVGEQYF. Written as DNA, the CDR3 is TGCGCCAGCAGCCAAGATCCAGGGGTTGTAGGCGAGCAGTACTTC.